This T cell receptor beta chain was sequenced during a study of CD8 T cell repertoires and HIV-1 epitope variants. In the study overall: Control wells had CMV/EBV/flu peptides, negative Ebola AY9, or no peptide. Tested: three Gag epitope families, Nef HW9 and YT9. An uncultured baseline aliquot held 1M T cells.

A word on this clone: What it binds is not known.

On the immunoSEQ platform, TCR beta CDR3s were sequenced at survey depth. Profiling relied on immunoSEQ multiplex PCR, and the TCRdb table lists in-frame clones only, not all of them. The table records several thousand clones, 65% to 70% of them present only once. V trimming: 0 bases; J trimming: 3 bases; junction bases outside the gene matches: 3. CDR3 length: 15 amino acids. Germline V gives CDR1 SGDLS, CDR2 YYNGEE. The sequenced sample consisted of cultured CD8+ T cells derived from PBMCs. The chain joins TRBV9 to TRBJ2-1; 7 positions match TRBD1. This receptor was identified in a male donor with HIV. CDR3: CASSVGDSDYNEQFF. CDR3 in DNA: TGTGCCAGCAGCGTAGGGGACAGTGACTACAATGAGCAGTTCTTC. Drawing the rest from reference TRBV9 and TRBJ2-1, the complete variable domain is DSGVTQTPKHLITATGQRVTLRCSPRSGDLSVYWYQQSLDQGLQFLIQYYNGEERAKGNILERFSAQQFPDLHSELNLSSLELGDSALYFCASSVGDSDYNEQFFGPGTRLTVL.